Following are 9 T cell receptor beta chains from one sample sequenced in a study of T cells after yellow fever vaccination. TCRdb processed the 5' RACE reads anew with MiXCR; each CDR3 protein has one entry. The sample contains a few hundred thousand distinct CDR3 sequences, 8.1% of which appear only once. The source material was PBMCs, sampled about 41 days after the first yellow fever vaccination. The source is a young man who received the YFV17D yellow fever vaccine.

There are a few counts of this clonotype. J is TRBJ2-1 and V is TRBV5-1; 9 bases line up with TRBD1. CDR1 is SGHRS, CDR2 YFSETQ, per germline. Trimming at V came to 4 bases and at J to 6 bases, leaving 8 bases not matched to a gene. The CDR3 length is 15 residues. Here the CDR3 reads CASSPPGQGPNEQFF. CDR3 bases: TGCGCCAGCAGCCCGCCGGGACAGGGTCCCAATGAGCAGTTCTTC.

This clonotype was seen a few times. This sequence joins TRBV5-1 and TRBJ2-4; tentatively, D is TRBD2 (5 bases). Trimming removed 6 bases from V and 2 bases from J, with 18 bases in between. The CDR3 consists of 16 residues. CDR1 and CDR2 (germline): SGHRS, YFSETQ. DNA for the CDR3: TGCGCCAGCAACGAGGGCCTACGGATAACCAAAAACATTCAGTACTTC. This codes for CASNEGLRITKNIQYF.

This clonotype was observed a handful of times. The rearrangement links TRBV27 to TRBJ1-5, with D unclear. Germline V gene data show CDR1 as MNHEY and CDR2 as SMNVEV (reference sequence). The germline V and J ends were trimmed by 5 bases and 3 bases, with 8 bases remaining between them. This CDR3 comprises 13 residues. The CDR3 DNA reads TGTGCCAGCAGTCGCAGCCTCAATCAGCCCCAGCATTTT. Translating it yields CASSRSLNQPQHF.

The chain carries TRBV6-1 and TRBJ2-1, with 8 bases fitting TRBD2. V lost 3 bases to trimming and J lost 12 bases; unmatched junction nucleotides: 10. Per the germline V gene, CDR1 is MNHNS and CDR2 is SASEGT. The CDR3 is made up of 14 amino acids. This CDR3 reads CASSESGTSPGQFF. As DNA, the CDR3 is TGTGCCAGCAGTGAGTCCGGGACTAGTCCAGGGCAGTTCTTC.

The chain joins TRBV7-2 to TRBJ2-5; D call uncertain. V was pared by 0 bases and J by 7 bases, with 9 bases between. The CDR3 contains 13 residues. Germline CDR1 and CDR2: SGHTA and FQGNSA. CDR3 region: CASSLAFPGTQYF. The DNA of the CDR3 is TGTGCCAGCAGCTTAGCTTTTCCAGGGACCCAGTACTTC.

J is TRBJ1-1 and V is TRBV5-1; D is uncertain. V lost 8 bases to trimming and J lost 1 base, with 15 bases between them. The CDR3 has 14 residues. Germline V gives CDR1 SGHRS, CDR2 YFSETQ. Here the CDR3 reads CASIVAPGNTEAFF. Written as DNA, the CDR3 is TGCGCCAGTATTGTTGCCCCTGGGAACACTGAAGCTTTCTTT. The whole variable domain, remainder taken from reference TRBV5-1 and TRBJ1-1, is KAGVTQTPRYLIKTRGQQVTLSCSPISGHRSVSWYQQTPGQGLQFLFEYFSETQRNKGNFPGRFSGRQFSNSRSEMNVSTLELGDSALYLCASIVAPGNTEAFFGQGTRLTVV.

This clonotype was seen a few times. CDR3: CSASHTSGTDTQYF. CDR3 coding DNA: TGCAGTGCTAGCCACACTAGCGGCACAGATACGCAGTATTTT. The chain combines TRBV20-1 with TRBJ2-3, with 7 bases identical to TRBD2. Losses at the gene ends were 3 bases for V and 1 base for J; bases not matched to a gene: 4. The CDR3 totals 14 residues. Per germline, CDR1 DFQATT and CDR2 SNEGSKA (reference sequence).

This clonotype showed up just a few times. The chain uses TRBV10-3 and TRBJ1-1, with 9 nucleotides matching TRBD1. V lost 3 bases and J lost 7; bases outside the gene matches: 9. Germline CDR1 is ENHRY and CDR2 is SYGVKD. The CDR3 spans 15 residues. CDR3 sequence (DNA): TGTGCCATCAGTGATCGGGGACAGGGAACTAATGAAGCTTTCTTT. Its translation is CAISDRGQGTNEAFF.

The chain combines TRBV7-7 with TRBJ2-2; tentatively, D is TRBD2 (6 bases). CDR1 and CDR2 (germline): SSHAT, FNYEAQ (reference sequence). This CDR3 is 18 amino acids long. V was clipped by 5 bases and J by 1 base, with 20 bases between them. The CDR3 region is CASSVGGRPPQNTGELFF. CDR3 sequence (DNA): TGTGCCAGCAGCGTCGGGGGTCGACCGCCGCAGAACACCGGGGAGCTGTTTTTT.